Here is one TCR beta chain with its context. As yet, its antigen is unknown. The CDR3 is 12 residues long. V was pared by 7 bases and J by 3 bases, with 6 bases of the junction left unmatched. CDR1 is GTSNPN, CDR2 SVGIG, per germline (reference sequence). Sequencing used cDNA as its template, made by extracting RNA and reverse transcribing it. Method: immunoSEQ multiplex PCR; TCRdb's copy keeps in-frame clones and lacks some. The profile shows some 170,000 clones, less than 75% of them singletons. These data originate in a study of CD8+ T cells in alopecia areata. Study-level findings and limits: Higher clonality was seen in lesional scalp than in normal scalp, especially in alopecia totalis/universalis. In scalp samples, resident alphabeta T cells of normal skin are also sequenced. Patients displayed less clarity in TCR sharing than mice, a finding possibly related to HLA.

The starting material was CD8+ T cells sorted from blood, obtained at week 0. The chain employs TRBV30 and TRBJ2-7, with 7 bases that match TRBD2. The clonotype originates from a human donor with alopecia areata. The CDR3 is CASSGGVYEQYF. DNA for the CDR3: TGTGCCTCCTCTGGGGGGGTCTACGAGCAGTACTTC.